The 26 T cell receptor beta chains below come from one sample, sequenced in a study of T cell changes during pregnancy in multiple sclerosis (dated by TCRdb to about 2019). The protocol used for the library was the immunoSEQ multiplex PCR assay. TCRdb limited this immuneACCESS table to in-frame rearrangements with V and J called. A share of clones is missing; checked studies link under half to unresolved V genes, and the rest is unexplained. Here the sample has tens of thousands of clones; around 92% occur a single time. Approximately 0.6% of the sample lies in the top ten. Material: CD4+ T cells from peripheral blood mononuclear cells, obtained after pregnancy. Source of these receptors: a female donor with multiple sclerosis, enrolled in a pregnancy study.

This clone was seen only a few times. V is TRBV18 and J is TRBJ1-1, with D possibly being TRBD1 (5 bases). This CDR3 comprises 15 residues. CDR1 is KGHSH, CDR2 LQKENI, per germline. The V and J ends lost 2 bases and 0 bases respectively, with 10 bases between them. Here the CDR3 DNA reads TGTGCCAGCTCACCAGGAAAGACAGTGAACACTGAAGCTTTCTTT. Translation: CASSPGKTVNTEAFF.

This clone appeared a single time. The J gene is TRBJ2-7, the V gene TRBV7-9; TRBD2 agrees at 8 bases. Unmatched junction bases numbered 8, after V lost 5 bases and J lost 5 bases. CDR1 is SEHNR and CDR2 is FQNEAQ in the germline V gene (reference sequence). CDR3 size: 14 residues. Here the CDR3 DNA reads TGTGCCAGCAGCAAGCGGGAGATCGGTAACGAGCAGTACTTC. It codes for CASSKREIGNEQYF. The variable domain in full, with the rest retrieved from reference TRBV7-9 and TRBJ2-7, is DTGVSQNPRHKITKRGQNVTFRCDPISEHNRLYWYRQTLGQGPEFLTYFQNEAQLEKSRLLSDRFSAERPKGSFSTLEIQRTEQGDSAMYLCASSKREIGNEQYFGPGTRLTVT.

This chain links TRBV29-1 with TRBJ2-7; 8 bases match TRBD2. V lost 7 bases, J lost 0 bases, and 5 bases stayed unmatched. The CDR3 length is 13 residues. Per germline, CDR1 SQVTM and CDR2 ANQGSEA. Here the CDR3 reads CSAQLAASYEQYF. The CDR3 DNA sequence: TGCAGCGCACAACTAGCGGCCTCCTACGAGCAGTACTTC.

The V and J genes are TRBV4-2 and TRBJ2-7; D call uncertain. Trimming stripped 0 bases from V and 0 bases from J, with 12 bases between. The CDR3 is made up of 16 amino acids. Germline CDR1 LGHNA, CDR2 YNFKEQ. The DNA for the CDR3 is TGTGCCAGCAGCCAAGAAGTCGCGGAAAGCTCCTACGAGCAGTACTTC. As protein: CASSQEVAESSYEQYF.

This clone was recorded a few times. The J gene is TRBJ2-7, the V gene TRBV9; 8 nucleotides agree with TRBD2. The CDR3 has 15 residues. Germline lookup yields CDR1 SGDLS and CDR2 YYNGEE. V shed 2 bases, J shed 4 bases, and the junction held 8 bases outside the gene matches. Here the CDR3 reads CASSVAGGSGYEQYF. DNA of the CDR3: TGTGCCAGCAGCGTTGCGGGGGGATCAGGTTACGAGCAGTACTTC.

The J gene is TRBJ1-5, the V gene TRBV5-1; TRBD1 agrees at 8 bases. V lost 5 bases, J lost 2 bases, and 6 bases stayed unmatched. Germline V gives CDR1 SGHRS, CDR2 YFSETQ. This CDR3 comprises 15 residues. The CDR3 loop is CASSPGGRGNQPQHF. Here the CDR3 DNA reads TGCGCCAGCAGTCCAGGGGGCAGGGGCAATCAGCCCCAGCATTTT.

Turning to this clone: Other DNA variants within this sample encode the same CDR3. The rearrangement joins TRBV18 to TRBJ1-4; D is undetermined. This CDR3 is 13 amino acids long. CDR1 is KGHSH, CDR2 LQKENI, per germline. The V gene lost 6 bases and the J gene lost 4 bases, with 9 bases spanning the gap. CDR3 amino acids: CASSPGLNEKLFF. Written as DNA, the CDR3 is TGTGCCAGCTCCCCAGGACTTAATGAAAAACTGTTTTTT.

The chain joins TRBV20-1 to TRBJ1-1; no definite D call. V was trimmed by 2 bases and J by 11 bases, leaving 12 bases between them. The germline V gene encodes CDR1 DFQATT and CDR2 SNEGSKA (reference sequence). The CDR3 length is 11 residues. Here the CDR3 DNA reads TGCAGTGCTAGAACTGCCTCCGGGGCTTTCTTT. Its translation: CSARTASGAFF.

J is TRBJ2-1 and V is TRBV29-1, with a weak D call TRBD2 (5 bases). Germline CDR1 reads SQVTM; CDR2 reads ANQGSEA. The CDR3 sequence is 15 residues long. V shed 1 base and J shed 6 bases, with 16 bases lying between them. CDR3 region: CSVEGQDSRVNEQFF. CDR3 coding DNA: TGCAGCGTTGAAGGCCAGGATTCGCGGGTCAATGAGCAGTTCTTC.

This rearrangement joins TRBV28 to TRBJ2-7; the match to TRBD1 covers 7 bases. The CDR3 runs to 13 residues. Looked up from germline, CDR1 is MDHEN and CDR2 is SYDVKM. The trim removed 6 bases at V and 3 bases at J, leaving 5 bases unmatched. CDR3 sequence reads: CASRLRDSYEQYF. In DNA, the CDR3 is TGTGCCAGCAGACTGAGGGACAGCTACGAGCAGTACTTC.

The chain joins TRBV7-9 to TRBJ2-7; 8 bases are a match to TRBD1. The CDR3 length is 15 residues. V shed 5 bases and J 1 base; nucleotides not matched to a gene: 7. Germline CDR1 is SEHNR and CDR2 is FQNEAQ (reference sequence). The DNA for the CDR3 is TGTGCCAGCAGCCCGGACAGGGTCCTATCCTACGAGCAGTACTTC. Protein: CASSPDRVLSYEQYF.

The J gene is TRBJ1-2, the V gene TRBV4-3, with 7 bases fitting TRBD1. The CDR3 covers 15 residues. Germline loops: CDR1 LGHNA, CDR2 YSLEER. Unmatched junction bases numbered 5, after V lost 1 base and J lost 3 bases. DNA for the CDR3: TGCGCCAGCAGCCAAGTTCCGACAGGGTACTATGGCTACACCTTC. This sequence encodes CASSQVPTGYYGYTF.

This clone was counted once. The chain recombines TRBV15 with TRBJ1-1; TRBD1 matches 9 bases. The CDR3 sequence is 15 residues long. Trimming took 4 bases from V and 6 from J; bases not matched to a gene: 9. CDR1 LNHNV and CDR2 YYDKDF come from the germline V gene (reference sequence). Here the CDR3 reads CATSKSGTGSPEAFF. The CDR3, as DNA: TGTGCCACCAGCAAATCCGGGACAGGGTCCCCTGAAGCTTTCTTT. Supplemented by reference TRBV15 and TRBJ1-1, the full variable domain reads DAMVIQNPRYQVTQFGKPVTLSCSQTLNHNVMYWYQQKSSQAPKLLFHYYDKDFNNEADTPDNFQSRRPNTSFCFLDIRSPGLGDTAMYLCATSKSGTGSPEAFFGQGTRLTVV.

This chain links TRBV5-1 with TRBJ2-7, with TRBD2 matching over 11 bases. The V gene end was trimmed by 0 bases and the J gene end by 2 bases; junction bases not matched to a gene: 1. This CDR3 has 15 residues. Germline loops: CDR1 SGHRS, CDR2 YFSETQ. For the CDR3, the DNA is TGCGCCAGCAGCTTGGCGGGACTAGCGGCCTACGAGCAGTACTTC. It is translated as CASSLAGLAAYEQYF.

The V gene is TRBV10-3, the J gene TRBJ1-1; the match to TRBD1 covers 7 bases. After removal of 6 bases from V and 1 base from J, the junction contained 5 bases not matched to a gene. Germline CDR1 is ENHRY and CDR2 is SYGVKD. The CDR3 is 14 residues long. CDR3 coding DNA: TGTGCCATCAGCCAGAGGACAGGGAACACTGAAGCTTTCTTT. Protein: CAISQRTGNTEAFF.

This chain joins TRBV10-3 and TRBJ1-3, with 9 bases that match TRBD1. This CDR3 comprises 12 residues. V shed 10 bases, J shed 3 bases, and the junction held 1 base outside the gene matches. Germline V gives CDR1 ENHRY, CDR2 SYGVKD. Written as DNA, the CDR3 is TGTGCCACGGGACAGGGTGGAAACACCATATATTTT. It specifies CATGQGGNTIYF.

As concerns this clone: In the same sample, other DNA sequences code for this CDR3. The V call is TRBV7-2, the J call TRBJ2-5, with D uncertain. The ends were cut back, 0 bases at V and 5 bases at J, with 4 bases in the middle. Germline assignment: CDR1 SGHTA and CDR2 FQGNSA. The CDR3 has 12 residues. The CDR3 loop is CASSLARETQYF. CDR3 nucleotide sequence: TGTGCCAGCAGCTTAGCCAGGGAGACCCAGTACTTC.

V and J are TRBV5-1 and TRBJ2-7, with TRBD2 matching over 7 bases. Looked up from germline, CDR1 is SGHRS and CDR2 is YFSETQ. The CDR3 extends over 15 amino acids. The ends lost 4 bases at V and 3 bases at J; junction bases unmatched: 10. The CDR3 loop is CASSESGKSVYEQYF. The CDR3, as DNA: TGCGCCAGCAGCGAAAGCGGGAAATCGGTCTACGAGCAGTACTTC.

The chain uses TRBV6-1 and TRBJ1-4; no clear D. Germline V lookup: CDR1 MNHNS, CDR2 SASEGT. The CDR3 has 13 residues. V dropped 3 bases and J dropped 8 bases, with 10 bases sitting between them. CDR3 nucleotide sequence: TGTGCCAGCAGTGATCGGTATACCGAAAAACTGTTTTTT. It encodes CASSDRYTEKLFF.

The chain combines TRBV6-5 with TRBJ1-1, with TRBD1 identical over 8 bases. Looked up from germline, CDR1 is MNHEY and CDR2 is SVGAGI. Trimming removed 5 bases from V and 4 bases from J; junction bases left unmatched: 9. CDR3 size: 15 residues. CDR3 in amino acids: CASSRDRGPGTEAFF. CDR3 nucleotide sequence: TGTGCCAGCAGTCGTGACAGGGGACCGGGCACTGAAGCTTTCTTT.

The genes are TRBV7-2 and TRBJ2-4, with 9 bases that match TRBD1. After removal of 8 bases from V and 7 bases from J, the junction contained 6 bases not matched to a gene. The CDR3 consists of 13 residues. In germline, CDR1 is SGHTA, CDR2 FQGNSA. The CDR3 loop reads CASAYRGQNIQYF. DNA for the CDR3: TGTGCCAGCGCGTACAGGGGGCAGAACATTCAGTACTTC.

As DNA, the CDR3 is TGTGCCAGCAGCTTGGGCGCGACAGGGCGAAACAATGAGCAGTTCTTC. This codes for CASSLGATGRNNEQFF. This chain joins TRBV5-4 and TRBJ2-1; 7 bases are a match to TRBD1. The CDR3 is 16 residues long. CDR1 is SGHNT and CDR2 is YYREEE in the germline V gene (reference sequence). J gave up 5 bases and V 0 bases, and 8 bases lay outside the gene matches.

The chain links TRBV10-3 to TRBJ2-7, with D hard to call. The V end lost 8 bases, the J end lost 1 base, and 9 bases lay between the germline ends. The CDR3 sequence is 12 residues long. Germline lookup yields CDR1 ENHRY and CDR2 SYGVKD. CDR3 nucleotide sequence: TGTGCCATCCGACATGAGTCCTACGAGCAGTACTTC. Translating gives CAIRHESYEQYF.

The V call is TRBV29-1, the J call TRBJ2-5; D ambiguous. The CDR3 has 15 residues. V lost 5 bases, J lost 0 bases, and 16 bases lay in between. Germline V gene data show CDR1 as SQVTM and CDR2 as ANQGSEA. CDR3 sequence reads: CSVTWAGMYQETQYF. In DNA form, the CDR3 reads TGCAGCGTTACCTGGGCAGGAATGTACCAAGAGACCCAGTACTTC.

V gene TRBV6-1 combines with J gene TRBJ2-7, with D perhaps matching TRBD2 (5 bases). CDR1 is MNHNS, CDR2 SASEGT, per germline. Trimming left V 3 bases short and J 2 bases short, with 14 bases between. CDR3 length: 15 residues. In nucleotides, the CDR3 is TGTGCCAGCAGTGAGATTCGAGGGAGAACCTACGAGCAGTACTTC. It encodes CASSEIRGRTYEQYF.

The V gene is TRBV4-2, the J gene TRBJ2-7, with a tentative D call TRBD2 (6 bases). The germline V gene encodes CDR1 LGHNA and CDR2 YNFKEQ. This CDR3 has 15 amino acids. The V end lost 0 bases, the J end lost 3 bases, and 12 bases lay between the germline ends. The CDR3 DNA is TGTGCCAGCAGCCAAGATTACGGGAGAGACTACGAGCAGTACTTC. Amino acid sequence: CASSQDYGRDYEQYF.